This TCR beta chain was sequenced in a study of cytomegalovirus exposure and HLA in healthy donors (dated 2017 in TCRdb). Regarding the study in general: In an earlier analysis of some 610 of the donors, under 300 Gb of sequence data and approximately 100 million unique TCR beta sequences from 150 million to 200 million T cells were reported. Roughly 310 gigabases of sequencing data and roughly 90 million unique TCR sequences were included in an early release covering 550 to 800 HLA-typed donors. Typing coverage differed by locus: A, B, C, DRB1 and DQB1 were typed in about 620-630 donors, DQA1 in roughly 510, DPA1 in 600 to 610, and DPB1 in 450 to 480. To study patterns of TCR occurrence, a later analysis re-analyzed previously published TCR beta repertoires from 650 to 750 donors and added high-resolution HLA genotyping. In an earlier analysis of 550 to 700 of the donors, high-throughput TCR beta sequencing was used to judge whether each TCR beta V gene segment behaved as functional or pseudogenic. The aim of the study was to test whether cataloging public T cell receptors could identify signatures of past pathogen exposure. On average, approximately 250,000 unique TCR beta nucleotide sequences were sequenced per donor among several hundred genotyped donors of the cohort, with 15% to 20% of those sequences being non-productive. Rather than drawing on any new phenotypic data, the later analysis identified candidate immune exposures from TCR beta sequences and the way those sequences occurred across donors. All discovery cohort repertoires had been generated on a single sequencing platform. HLA typing covered class I and class II loci at four-digit resolution. Roughly five DR-DQ haplotypes were handled as single units for association and clustering, since linkage in the cohort was strong. The T cell repertoires of several hundred subjects were profiled by immunosequencing and related to cytomegalovirus serostatus. Of the roughly 400 genotyped donors, around 81% fell in the genetic ancestry cluster associated with self-reported Caucasian donors. A separate validation cohort of over a hundred different subjects was used in addition to the approximately 640-subject first cohort. A later genetic analysis used genome-wide SNP genotypes for about 60% of the roughly 700 donors, treating that subset as a discovery cohort. High-throughput TCR immunosequencing, statistical association of individual TCRs with disease status, and machine learning were combined to predict cytomegalovirus infection status. Donor age, sex, ethnicity and CMV serostatus were compiled alongside the repertoire data. Study-wide conclusions, independent of this receptor: While some public TCRs were present in many individuals, most TCR sequences turned up only very rarely across donors. The study gave a list of over 150 TCR beta chains associated with cytomegalovirus. It was suggested by the authors that the approach could potentially be generalized to other disease states and immunological phenotypes. A later analysis found that TCR association rates varied across HLA loci, with DRB1 alleles showing the most associated TCRs and HLA-C alleles the fewest. Compared with equally common non-associated chains, HLA-associated TCR beta chains in a later analysis were more clonally expanded and had lower generation probabilities. The classifier was reported to diagnose cytomegalovirus status with high specificity and sensitivity in both the original and validation cohorts. Because HLA typing was unavailable for some donors at each locus, only the typed subset was used in association tests. For the cohort, immune exposure information was limited to CMV serostatus. Correlated functional status among segregating V segments might be attributable to linkage disequilibrium, but an unknown experimental factor could not be ruled out. According to a later analysis, most CMV-associated TCR beta chains appeared to be HLA-restricted, and the HLA associations seemed to be driven largely by CMV exposure. The cohort was sequenced for TCR beta chains only, and without alpha or paired-chain data the features that could be detected were limited. In a later analysis, several top co-occurrence clusters were reported to appear linked to parvovirus B19, influenza, CMV and Epstein-Barr virus. When HLA alleles, especially DR and DQ, strongly co-occurred, TCR associations were difficult to assign to individual alleles. According to a later genetic analysis, donors in an Asian-associated ancestry cluster had fewer N-insertions in productive TCRs than the approximately 700-donor mean. Roughly uniform sequencing depth across donors was assumed in presence/absence analyses, although this assumption may not hold. Seventeen rarely observed V segments, including chromosome 9 orphons, were excluded from the earlier analysis of about 610 of the donors because counts were too low. In an earlier analysis of some 500 of the donors, most TCR beta V segments appeared in productive rearrangements about 87% or about 30% of the time, broadly matching IMGT annotations. A few of the identified cytomegalovirus-associated TCR beta chains were confirmed in vitro to be specific for cytomegalovirus antigens. A later analysis associated about 18,000 TCR beta sequences with specific HLA alleles at a false discovery rate of 0.05. A further reported finding was that TCR beta sequences accurately predicted the HLA-A and HLA-B alleles for most subjects in the first cohort. Some IMGT-functional V segments, including TRBV6-2 and TRBV6-3, could not be told apart with the 87-base-pair reads, so those segments were excluded. An association between a missense DCLRE1C variant and V-gene and J-gene trimming of TCR beta chains was found in a later genetic analysis and replicated in an independent cohort. A cluster of highly shared sequence variants was judged likely to be a technical artifact of the sequencing pipeline.

This clone was detected only a few times. Which antigen it targets is not known. There are no base qualities to consult, and no much larger clone falls within one base. The cohort comprised 550 to 700 healthy bone marrow donors. All cohort members were sampled while nominally healthy, although unrecorded immune exposures were likely present. The donor tested CMV seropositive and was one of the 289 seropositive cohort members. Each donor provided a peripheral blood sample, and peripheral blood mononuclear cells were used for TCR beta sequencing. Genomic DNA was extracted from the blood cell samples with the Qiagen DNeasy Blood Extraction Kit. Receptors were amplified or captured by the immunoSEQ multiplex PCR assay. For the multiplex PCR, a mixture combining 60 forward primers for TCR Vbeta segments and 13 reverse primers for TCR Jbeta segments was used. Amplification of the CDR3 region of rearranged TCR beta genes was performed with a multiplex PCR assay on genomic DNA. On the Illumina HiSeq System, the amplified TCR beta libraries were sequenced as 87-base-pair reads. The study's processing was this. Across the 500 to 850 repertoires, a later analysis counted around 80 million unique TCR beta chains, approximately 10 million of which were shared by at least two donors. A nearest-neighbor algorithm error-corrected the raw reads and collapsed the reads into unique sequences, merging closely related sequences to remove PCR and sequencing errors. CDR3 sequences were aligned to IMGT reference sequences to assign V, D and J gene segments. For a sequence to be retained, at least a six-nucleotide match to both a V gene segment and a J gene segment was required. Rearrangements were called productive when the CDR3 lacked stop codons and stayed in frame with V and J; all others were non-productive. CDR3 was defined according to IMGT convention as the region running from the second conserved V-encoded cysteine to the conserved J-encoded phenylalanine. The earlier analysis of some 580 of the donors excluded any sequence lacking an unambiguous match to a single V gene segment. An earlier analysis of 587 of the donors called V segments functional above 56.7% productive rearrangements and segregating when the between-donor standard deviation exceeded 5%. A statistical classification framework was built to diagnose cytomegalovirus status from the catalog of TCR beta chain sequences. V and J gene assignment, in a later analysis, came from comparing TCR nucleotide sequences with IMGT/GENE-DB human TR gene sequences. Using the TCRdist pipeline, a later analysis assigned CDR3 sequences along with most-parsimonious VDJ recombination scenarios. A later analysis defined each TCR beta chain by its CDR3 amino acid sequence plus V-gene family, and excluded reads lacking a unique V-gene family. To address suspected cross-contamination and a sequencing artifact, a later analysis removed around 590 highly shared, low-generation-probability nucleotide sequences. For each public chain, a later analysis derived a clonal expansion index from normalized ranks of inferred template counts within each repertoire. Generation probabilities in a later analysis came from a VDJ recombination model fitted to out-of-frame rearrangements, and those results were checked against IGoR. In a later analysis, TCR-TCR, TCR-HLA and TCR-CMV co-occurrence was scored with hypergeometric tests, and a repertoire-size bias correction was applied to TCR pairs. A later analysis estimated false discovery rates by permuting HLA or CMV assignments 20 times. In a later analysis, co-occurring TCRs were grouped using DBSCAN, and TCRdist sequence similarity was added for clustering within HLA-allele-positive subsets. For co-occurrence clustering, repertoires with fewer than 30,000 or more than 120,000 public chains were excluded, along with four or five repertoires with anomalous nucleotide sharing. Here the immuneACCESS table is served through TCRdb, limited to in-frame sequences with V and J called. Missing clones are a known gap in these copies; in checked studies unresolved V genes cover under half, and the rest lacks a known reason. V and J calls and clone size are given by that table; D and trimming were obtained from the DNA. The sample table contains around 170,000 clones; only one count was recorded for approximately 80% of them. The ten top clones hold 7% of the sample.

Deletion took 3 bases off V and 2 bases off J, with a span of 14 bases between the germline ends. The germline V gene gives CDR1 as MDHEN and CDR2 as SYDVKM. From the cysteine through the phenylalanine, the CDR3 covers 16 amino acids. The retained sequence is limited to the CDR3, 48 bases, with the frame set at the first base. The chain couples TRBV28 to TRBJ2-1; TRBD2 is a possible D gene, resting on 5 matching bases. This sequence was found in a middle-aged woman in good health and CMV-seropositive. Specimen: PBMCs. The DNA reads TGTGCCAGCAGTTTGTTTACTAGACGCGCCTACAATGAGCAGTTCTTC. It translates as CASSLFTRRAYNEQFF.